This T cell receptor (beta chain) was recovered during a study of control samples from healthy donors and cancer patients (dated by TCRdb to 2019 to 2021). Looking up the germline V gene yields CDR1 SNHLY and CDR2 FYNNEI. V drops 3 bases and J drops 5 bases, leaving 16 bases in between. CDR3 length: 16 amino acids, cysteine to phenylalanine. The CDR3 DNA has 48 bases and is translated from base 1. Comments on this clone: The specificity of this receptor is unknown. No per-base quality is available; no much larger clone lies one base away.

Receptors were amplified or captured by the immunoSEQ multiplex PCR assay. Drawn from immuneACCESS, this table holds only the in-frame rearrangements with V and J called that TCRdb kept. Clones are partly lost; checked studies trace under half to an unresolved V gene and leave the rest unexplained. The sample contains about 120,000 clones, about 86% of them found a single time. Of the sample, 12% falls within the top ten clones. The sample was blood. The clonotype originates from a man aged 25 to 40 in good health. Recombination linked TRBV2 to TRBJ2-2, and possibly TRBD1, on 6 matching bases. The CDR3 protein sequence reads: CASSDPATGKTGELFF. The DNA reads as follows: TGTGCCAGCAGTGATCCGGCGACAGGAAAAACCGGGGAGCTGTTTTTT.